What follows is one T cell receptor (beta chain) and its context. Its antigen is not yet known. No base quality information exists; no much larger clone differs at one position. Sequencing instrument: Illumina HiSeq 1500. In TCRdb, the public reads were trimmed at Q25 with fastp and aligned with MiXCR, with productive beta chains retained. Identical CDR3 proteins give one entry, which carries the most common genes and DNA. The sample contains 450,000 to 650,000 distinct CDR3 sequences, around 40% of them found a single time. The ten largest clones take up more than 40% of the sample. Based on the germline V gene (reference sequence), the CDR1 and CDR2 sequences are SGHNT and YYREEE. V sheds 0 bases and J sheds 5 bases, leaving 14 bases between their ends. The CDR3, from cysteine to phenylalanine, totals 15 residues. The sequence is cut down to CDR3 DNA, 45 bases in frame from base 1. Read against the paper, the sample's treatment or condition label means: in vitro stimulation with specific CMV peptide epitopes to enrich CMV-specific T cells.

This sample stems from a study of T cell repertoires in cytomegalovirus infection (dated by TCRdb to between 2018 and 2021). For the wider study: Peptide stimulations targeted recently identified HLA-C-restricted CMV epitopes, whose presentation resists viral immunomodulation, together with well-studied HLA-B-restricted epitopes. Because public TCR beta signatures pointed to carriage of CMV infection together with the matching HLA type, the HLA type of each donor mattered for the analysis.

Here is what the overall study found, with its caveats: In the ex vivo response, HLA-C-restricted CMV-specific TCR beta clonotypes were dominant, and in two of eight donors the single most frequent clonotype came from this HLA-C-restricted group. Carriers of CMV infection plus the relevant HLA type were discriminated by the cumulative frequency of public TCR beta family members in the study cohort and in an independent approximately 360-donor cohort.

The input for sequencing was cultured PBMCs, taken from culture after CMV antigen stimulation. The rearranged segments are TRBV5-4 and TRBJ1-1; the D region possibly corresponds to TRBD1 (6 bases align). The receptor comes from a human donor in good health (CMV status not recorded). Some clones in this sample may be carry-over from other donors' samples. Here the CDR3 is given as CASSLDAGADTEAFF. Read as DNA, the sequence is TGTGCCAGCAGCTTGGATGCAGGGGCGGATACTGAAGCTTTCTTT. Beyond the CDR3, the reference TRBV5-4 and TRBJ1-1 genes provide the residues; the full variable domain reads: ETGVTQSPTHLIKTRGQQVTLRCSSQSGHNTVSWYQQALGQGPQFIFQYYREEENGRGNFPPRFSGLQFPNYSSELNVNALELDDSALYLCASSLDAGADTEAFFGQGTRLTVV.